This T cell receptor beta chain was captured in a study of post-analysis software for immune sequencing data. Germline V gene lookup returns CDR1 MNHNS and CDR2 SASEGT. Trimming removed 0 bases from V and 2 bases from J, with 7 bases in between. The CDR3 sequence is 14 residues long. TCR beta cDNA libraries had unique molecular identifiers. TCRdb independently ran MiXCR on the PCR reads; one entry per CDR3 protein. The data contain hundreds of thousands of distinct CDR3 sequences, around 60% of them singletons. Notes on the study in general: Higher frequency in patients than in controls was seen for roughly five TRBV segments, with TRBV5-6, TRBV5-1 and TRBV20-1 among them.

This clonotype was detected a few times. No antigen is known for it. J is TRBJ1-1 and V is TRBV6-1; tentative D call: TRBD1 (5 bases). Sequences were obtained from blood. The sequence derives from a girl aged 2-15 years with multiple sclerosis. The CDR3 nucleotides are TGTGCCAGCAGTGAAGCCGGGGGTAACACTGAAGCTTTCTTT. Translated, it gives CASSEAGGNTEAFF.